A single sample is the source of the 20 T cell receptor beta chains below, sequenced in a study of shared clonotypes between healthy human individuals. Clones were sequenced by immunoSEQ multiplex PCR, and TCRdb holds only the in-frame ones, with some missing. This sample has 950,000 to 1,100,000 clones; approximately 68% occur once, and the top ten carry about 1.5%. Sequences were obtained from memory CD4+ T cells sorted from blood. Subset defined: CD45RA-negative fraction. Every receptor here comes from a man aged 18 to 29 in good health.

As concerns this clone: Sequence at one end of the junction differs from germline and may be a read error. The chain joins TRBV15 to TRBJ2-3, with a possible D match to TRBD2 (5 bases). CDR1 is LNHNV and CDR2 is YYDKDF in the germline V gene (reference sequence). The CDR3 covers 14 residues. This CDR3 reads CATRRGLGTDTQYF. The CDR3 coding sequence is TGTGCCACCAGGAGAGGGCTGGGCACAGATACGCAGTATTTT.

Notes on this clone: A much larger clone lies one base from this, so it may be a read error. The genes are TRBV6-1 and TRBJ2-5; perhaps TRBD1 as D (5 bases). The CDR3 totals 11 residues. The germline V gene has CDR1 MNHNS and CDR2 SASEGT. Trimming pared 6 bases from V and 5 bases from J, leaving 7 bases between. The CDR3 loop reads CASRQVETQYF. For the CDR3, the DNA is TGTGCCAGCAGACAGGTGGAGACCCAGTACTTC.

This clone was seen a few times. The CDR3 protein is CASSSGGRNEKLFF. The CDR3 DNA is TGTGCCAGCAGCAGCGGGGGCCGAAATGAAAAACTGTTTTTT. The V call is TRBV5-4, the J call TRBJ1-4; a possible D gene is TRBD1 (6 bases). Trimming took off 4 bases at V and 5 bases at J, with 12 bases between the two ends. Germline V CDR1 and CDR2: SGHNT, YYREEE (reference sequence). The CDR3 is 14 amino acids.

Ten or more counts support this clone. V is TRBV28 and J is TRBJ2-3; TRBD1 or TRBD2 may be the D gene (5 bases each). Germline CDR1 and CDR2: MDHEN and SYDVKM. V lost 7 bases and J lost 5, with 22 bases in between. This CDR3 comprises 16 residues. The CDR3 DNA reads as TGTGCCAGCACTACGCTGGGCTACGGGGCGGGAGATACGCAGTATTTT. It codes for CASTTLGYGAGDTQYF.

This clone has more than one count but fewer than ten. The V gene is TRBV18, the J gene TRBJ1-2, with 8 nucleotides matching TRBD1. J lost 4 bases, V lost 6 bases, and 7 bases had no gene match. The CDR3 spans 14 residues. Germline loops: CDR1 KGHSH, CDR2 LQKENI. The CDR3 reads CASSPTDRVYGYTF. The CDR3 coding sequence is TGTGCCAGCTCGCCCACGGACAGGGTCTATGGCTACACCTTC.

This clone was detected a few times. The chain joins TRBV20-1 to TRBJ1-1; D not resolved. Per the germline V gene, CDR1 is DFQATT and CDR2 is SNEGSKA (reference sequence). V was cut by 6 bases and J by 12 bases, with 17 bases left in between. The CDR3 totals 11 residues. CDR3 region: CSAPLLTWPFF. DNA for the CDR3: TGCAGTGCCCCCTTGTTGACGTGGCCTTTCTTT.

CDR3 amino acids: CASSPGLGKQETQYF. The CDR3 region has the DNA TGTGCCAGCAGCCCCGGTTTAGGGAAACAAGAGACCCAGTACTTC. The chain couples TRBV7-3 to TRBJ2-5; D not certain. Germline V gene data show CDR1 as SGHTA and CDR2 as FQGTGA. Trimming took 5 bases from V and 2 from J, leaving 15 bases between them. The CDR3 loop spans 15 amino acids.

This chain uses TRBV6-1 with TRBJ1-1, with a possible D match to TRBD1 (6 bases). Trimming removed 6 bases at V and 0 bases at J, with 11 bases between. CDR3 length equals 14 residues. CDR1 and CDR2 (germline): MNHNS, SASEGT. For the CDR3, the DNA is TGTGCCAGCAGGAGGGGGACGATGAACACTGAAGCTTTCTTT. Residues: CASRRGTMNTEAFF.

The J gene is TRBJ2-7, the V gene TRBV28, with 8 positions matching TRBD2. CDR1 and CDR2 (germline): MDHEN, SYDVKM. The CDR3 length is 15 residues. The junction had 14 bases not matched to a gene; V was cut back by 6 bases and J by 7 bases. CDR3 in DNA: TGTGCCAGCAGACCGGCGACTAGCGCCAAAGGTGAGCAGTACTTC. This sequence encodes CASRPATSAKGEQYF.

As regards this clone: A much bigger clone sits one base away, suggesting this may be a read error. This chain links TRBV9 with TRBJ2-2, with D unresolved. Trimming left V 2 bases short and J 3 bases short, with 5 bases between. The CDR3 contains 13 residues. Germline CDR1 and CDR2: SGDLS and YYNGEE. The CDR3 here is CASSVRHTGELFF. CDR3 bases: TGTGCCAGCAGCGTTAGACACACCGGGGAGCTGTTTTTT.

This clone was detected once. The chain combines TRBV5-6 with TRBJ1-4; D perhaps matches TRBD1 (5 bases). Between the trimmed V and J ends, which lost 0 bases and 8 bases, there was a span of 14 bases. Germline CDR1 and CDR2: SGHDT and YYEEEE. The CDR3 is 15 amino acids. DNA of the CDR3: TGTGCCAGCAGCTTGGGGACACTCATTGGGGAAAAACTGTTTTTT. Its protein product is CASSLGTLIGEKLFF.

The chain carries TRBV10-3 and TRBJ1-6, with D possibly matching TRBD1 (5 bases). The CDR3 contains 14 residues. V was cut by 4 bases and J by 10 bases, with 14 bases left in between. Germline V gene sequence: CDR1 ENHRY, CDR2 SYGVKD. CDR3 nucleotides: TGTGCCATCAGTGCCGGACAAATAGGATCACCCCTCCACTTT. Residues: CAISAGQIGSPLHF.

This chain links TRBV29-1 with TRBJ2-2; no reliable D call. The germline CDR1 and CDR2 sequences are SQVTM and ANQGSEA. The CDR3 consists of 13 residues. The V end lost 4 bases, the J end lost 2 bases, and 8 bases lay between the germline ends. CDR3 nucleotide sequence: TGCAGCGTTGGGAAACACAACACCGGGGAGCTGTTTTTT. Translation: CSVGKHNTGELFF.

This rearrangement joins TRBV18 to TRBJ2-5; D is unresolved. Germline V gene sequence: CDR1 KGHSH, CDR2 LQKENI. This CDR3 comprises 15 residues. V dropped 0 bases and J dropped 1 base, with 9 bases sitting between them. CDR3 residues: CASSPPGILQETQYF. The DNA of the CDR3 is TGTGCCAGCTCACCACCTGGGATACTCCAAGAGACCCAGTACTTC.

Regarding this clone: A far larger clone is one nucleotide away, so this likely arose from a read error. The chain couples TRBV11-1 to TRBJ1-1; possible D gene TRBD1, 5 bases. Between the trimmed V and J ends, which lost 3 bases and 0 bases, there was a span of 5 bases. Germline V gene sequence: CDR1 SGHAT, CDR2 FQDESV (reference sequence). The CDR3 loop spans 13 amino acids. The CDR3 spells CASSLDMNTEAFF. The CDR3 DNA follows: TGTGCCAGCAGCTTGGACATGAACACTGAAGCTTTCTTT. The full variable domain, in which reference TRBV11-1 and TRBJ1-1 provide the parts outside the CDR3, is EAEVAQSPRYKITEKSQAVAFWCDPISGHATLYWYRQILGQGPELLVQFQDESVVDDSQLPKDRFSAERLKGVDSTLKIQPAELGDSAMYLCASSLDMNTEAFFGQGTRLTVV.

This clone was observed a few times. The V and J genes are TRBV10-2 and TRBJ1-2; D is undetermined. Germline V lookup: CDR1 WSHSY, CDR2 SAAADI. The V end lost 6 bases, the J end lost 4 bases, and 6 bases lay between the germline ends. The CDR3 has 11 residues. CDR3 bases: TGCGCCAGCAGCGCCTCCTATGGCTACACCTTC. Residues: CASSASYGYTF.

V gene TRBV14 combines with J gene TRBJ1-3; 12 nucleotides align to TRBD1. This CDR3 is 20 amino acids long. Germline CDR1 SGHDN, CDR2 FVKESK. The ends lost 0 bases at V and 0 bases at J; junction bases unmatched: 9. In DNA form, the CDR3 reads TGTGCCAGCAGCCAAGATGGGACAGGGGGCCATCTCACCTCTGGAAACACCATATATTTT. This encodes CASSQDGTGGHLTSGNTIYF. Supplemented by reference TRBV14 and TRBJ1-3, the full variable domain reads EAGVTQFPSHSVIEKGQTVTLRCDPISGHDNLYWYRRVMGKEIKFLLHFVKESKQDESGMPNNRFLAERTGGTYSTLKVQPAELEDSGVYFCASSQDGTGGHLTSGNTIYFGEGSWLTVV.

The CDR3 loop is CASSPLASNTGELFF. CDR3 sequence (DNA): TGCGCCAGCAGCCCACTAGCGTCGAACACCGGGGAGCTGTTTTTT. The chain couples TRBV5-1 to TRBJ2-2; 7 bases line up with TRBD2. V was pared by 4 bases and J by 0 bases, with 3 bases of the junction left unmatched. Germline V lookup: CDR1 SGHRS, CDR2 YFSETQ. The CDR3 has 15 amino acids.

This clone has just one count. V usage is TRBV19 and J usage is TRBJ2-1; the D is unclear. This CDR3 is 18 amino acids long. In germline, CDR1 is LNHDA, CDR2 SQIVND (reference sequence). The V and J ends lost 4 bases and 0 bases respectively, with 19 bases between them. This CDR3 reads CASSKEPKVSSSYNEQFF. The CDR3 DNA reads as TGTGCCAGTAGTAAAGAACCCAAGGTATCGAGCTCCTACAATGAGCAGTTCTTC.

This clone has more than one count but fewer than ten. The rearrangement uses TRBV30 and TRBJ1-2; no firm D call. Germline assignment: CDR1 GTSNPN and CDR2 SVGIG (reference sequence). V lost 5 bases, J lost 4 bases, and 14 bases lay in between. The length of the CDR3 is 13 residues. The CDR3 here is CAWGLPLGYGYTF. The CDR3 nucleotides read TGTGCCTGGGGACTTCCCCTCGGCTATGGCTACACCTTC.